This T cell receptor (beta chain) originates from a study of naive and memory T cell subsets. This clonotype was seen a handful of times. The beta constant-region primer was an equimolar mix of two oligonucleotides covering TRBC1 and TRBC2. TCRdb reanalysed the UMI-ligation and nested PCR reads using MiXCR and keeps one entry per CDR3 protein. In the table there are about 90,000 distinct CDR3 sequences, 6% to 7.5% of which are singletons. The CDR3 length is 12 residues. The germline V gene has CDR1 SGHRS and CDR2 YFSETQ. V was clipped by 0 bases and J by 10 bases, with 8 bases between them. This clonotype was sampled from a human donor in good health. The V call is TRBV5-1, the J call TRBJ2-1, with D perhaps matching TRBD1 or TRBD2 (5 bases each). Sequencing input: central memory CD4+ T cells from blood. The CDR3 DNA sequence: TGCGCCAGCAGCTTGGCGTGGGGGGAGCAGTTCTTC. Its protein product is CASSLAWGEQFF.